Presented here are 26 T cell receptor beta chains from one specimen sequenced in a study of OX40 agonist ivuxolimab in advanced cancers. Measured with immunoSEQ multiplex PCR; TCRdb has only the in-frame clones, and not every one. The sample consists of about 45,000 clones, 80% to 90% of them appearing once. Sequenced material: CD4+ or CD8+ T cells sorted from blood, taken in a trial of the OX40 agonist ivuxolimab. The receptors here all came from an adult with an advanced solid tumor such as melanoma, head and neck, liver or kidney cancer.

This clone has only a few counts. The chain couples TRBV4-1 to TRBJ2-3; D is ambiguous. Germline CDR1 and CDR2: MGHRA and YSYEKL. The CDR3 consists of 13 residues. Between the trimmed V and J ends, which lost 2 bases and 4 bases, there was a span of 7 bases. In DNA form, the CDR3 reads TGCGCCAGCAGCCAATTGACGGCAGATACGCAGTATTTT. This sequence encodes CASSQLTADTQYF.

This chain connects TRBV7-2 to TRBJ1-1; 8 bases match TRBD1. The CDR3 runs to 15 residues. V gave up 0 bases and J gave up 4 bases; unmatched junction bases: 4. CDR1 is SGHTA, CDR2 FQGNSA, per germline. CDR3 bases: TGTGCCAGCAGCTTAGCTGCAGGGGGCCGCACTGAAGCTTTCTTT. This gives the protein CASSLAAGGRTEAFF.

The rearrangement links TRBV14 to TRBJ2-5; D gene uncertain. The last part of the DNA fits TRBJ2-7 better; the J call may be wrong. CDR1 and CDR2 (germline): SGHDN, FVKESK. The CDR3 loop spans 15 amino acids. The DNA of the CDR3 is TGTGCCAGCAGCCCCCTGGCAGGCGGCTCCTACGAGCAGTACTTC. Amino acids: CASSPLAGGSYEQYF.

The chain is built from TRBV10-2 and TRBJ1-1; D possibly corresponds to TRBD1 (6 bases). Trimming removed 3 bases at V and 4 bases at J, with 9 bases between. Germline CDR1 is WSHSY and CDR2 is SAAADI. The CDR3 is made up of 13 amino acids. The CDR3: CASSEGGFTEAFF. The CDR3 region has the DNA TGCGCCAGCAGTGAAGGGGGGTTCACTGAAGCTTTCTTT.

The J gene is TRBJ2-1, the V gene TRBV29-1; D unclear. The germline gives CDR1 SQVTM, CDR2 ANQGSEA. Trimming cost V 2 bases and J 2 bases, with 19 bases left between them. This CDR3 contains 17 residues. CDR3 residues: CSVELLLRDRTYNEQFF. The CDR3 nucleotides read TGCAGCGTTGAACTCTTGTTGAGAGACCGAACCTACAATGAGCAGTTCTTC.

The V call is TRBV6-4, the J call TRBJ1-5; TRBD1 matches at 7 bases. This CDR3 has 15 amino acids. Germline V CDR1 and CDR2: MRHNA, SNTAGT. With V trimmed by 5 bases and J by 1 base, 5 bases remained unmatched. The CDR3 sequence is CASSLQGLSNQPQHF. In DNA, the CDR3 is TGTGCCAGCAGTCTACAGGGGCTAAGCAATCAGCCCCAGCATTTT.

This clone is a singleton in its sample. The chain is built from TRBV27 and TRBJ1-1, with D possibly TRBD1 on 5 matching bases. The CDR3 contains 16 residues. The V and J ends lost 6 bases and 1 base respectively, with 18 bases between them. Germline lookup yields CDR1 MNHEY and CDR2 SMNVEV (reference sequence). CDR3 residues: CASSPGEGGTNTEAFF. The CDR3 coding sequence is TGTGCCAGCAGCCCGGGGGAGGGAGGGACGAACACTGAAGCTTTCTTT.

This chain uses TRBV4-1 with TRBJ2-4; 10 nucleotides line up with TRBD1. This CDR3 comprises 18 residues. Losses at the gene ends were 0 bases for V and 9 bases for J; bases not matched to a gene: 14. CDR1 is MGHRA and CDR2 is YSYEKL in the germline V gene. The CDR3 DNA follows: TGCGCCAGCAGCCAAGAACCAGGACAGGGGGGGGCATTGGGCATTCAGTACTTC. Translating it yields CASSQEPGQGGALGIQYF.

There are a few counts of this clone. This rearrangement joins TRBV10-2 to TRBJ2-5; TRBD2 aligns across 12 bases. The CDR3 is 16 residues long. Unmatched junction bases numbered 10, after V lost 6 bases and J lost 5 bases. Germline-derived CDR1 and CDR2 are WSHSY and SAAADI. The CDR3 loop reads CASRGPSGGAGETQYF. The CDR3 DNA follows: TGCGCCAGCAGGGGACCTAGCGGGGGGGCCGGGGAGACCCAGTACTTC.

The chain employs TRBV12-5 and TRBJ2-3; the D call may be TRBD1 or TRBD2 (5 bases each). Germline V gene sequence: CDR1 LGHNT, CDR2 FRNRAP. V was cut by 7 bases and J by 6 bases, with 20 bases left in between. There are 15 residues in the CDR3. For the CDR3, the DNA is TGTGCTAGTGTATTGGGGCGGGTTGAGGTGGATACGCAGTATTTT. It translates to CASVLGRVEVDTQYF.

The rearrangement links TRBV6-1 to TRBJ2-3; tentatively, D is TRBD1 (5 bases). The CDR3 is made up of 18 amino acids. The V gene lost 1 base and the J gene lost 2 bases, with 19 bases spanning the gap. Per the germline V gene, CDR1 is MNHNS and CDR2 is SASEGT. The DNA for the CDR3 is TGTGCCAGCAGTGAAGGGGCCAGGGATCCCCTTCACACAGATACGCAGTATTTT. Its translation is CASSEGARDPLHTDTQYF.

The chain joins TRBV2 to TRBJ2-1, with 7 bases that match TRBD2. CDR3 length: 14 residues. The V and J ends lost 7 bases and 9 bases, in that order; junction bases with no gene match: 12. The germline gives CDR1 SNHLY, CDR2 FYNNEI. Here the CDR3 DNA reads TGTGCCAGCACTTCCGGCGGGAGTAAGGCTGAGCAGTTCTTC. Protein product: CASTSGGSKAEQFF. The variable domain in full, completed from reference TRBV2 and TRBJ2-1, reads EPEVTQTPSHQVTQMGQEVILRCVPISNHLYFYWYRQILGQKVEFLVSFYNNEISEKSEIFDDQFSVERPDGSNFTLKIRSTKLEDSAMYFCASTSGGSKAEQFFGPGTRLTVL.

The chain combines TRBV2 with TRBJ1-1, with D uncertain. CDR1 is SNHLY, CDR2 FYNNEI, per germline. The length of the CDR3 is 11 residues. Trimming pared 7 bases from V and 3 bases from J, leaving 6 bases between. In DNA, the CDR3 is TGTGCCAGCACTTTATACACTGAAGCTTTCTTT. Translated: CASTLYTEAFF. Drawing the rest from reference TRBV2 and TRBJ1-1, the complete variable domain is EPEVTQTPSHQVTQMGQEVILRCVPISNHLYFYWYRQILGQKVEFLVSFYNNEISEKSEIFDDQFSVERPDGSNFTLKIRSTKLEDSAMYFCASTLYTEAFFGQGTRLTVV.

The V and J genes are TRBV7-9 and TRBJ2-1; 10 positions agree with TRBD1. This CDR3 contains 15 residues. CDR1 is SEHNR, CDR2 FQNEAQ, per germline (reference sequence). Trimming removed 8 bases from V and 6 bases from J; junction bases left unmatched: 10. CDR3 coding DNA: TGTGCCAGCTCCTCCGGGACAGGGGAAGGCAATGAGCAGTTCTTC. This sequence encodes CASSSGTGEGNEQFF.

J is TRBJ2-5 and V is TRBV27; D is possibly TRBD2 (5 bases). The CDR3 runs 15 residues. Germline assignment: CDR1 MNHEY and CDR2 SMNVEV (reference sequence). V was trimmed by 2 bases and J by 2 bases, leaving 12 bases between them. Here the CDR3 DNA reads TGTGCCAGCAGTTTAATCCCTAGCAGTCAAGAGACCCAGTACTTC. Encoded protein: CASSLIPSSQETQYF.

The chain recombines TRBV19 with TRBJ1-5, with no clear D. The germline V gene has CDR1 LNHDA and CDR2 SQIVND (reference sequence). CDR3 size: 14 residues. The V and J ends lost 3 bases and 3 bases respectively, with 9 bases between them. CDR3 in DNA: TGTGCCAGTAGTATGGTGACGACCAATCAGCCCCAGCATTTT. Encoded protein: CASSMVTTNQPQHF.

The chain's CDR3 is CASSEEDRPNTEAFF. The CDR3 region has the DNA TGTGCCAGCAGTGAGGAGGACAGGCCGAACACTGAAGCTTTCTTT. The V and J genes are TRBV6-1 and TRBJ1-1, with 7 bases lining up with TRBD1. Trimming removed 3 bases from V and 1 base from J; junction bases left unmatched: 5. Germline V gives CDR1 MNHNS, CDR2 SASEGT. The CDR3 length is 15 residues.

The CDR3 DNA reads as TGCGCCAGCAGTGAGAGTGGCCTGGGAGAGACCCAGTACTTC. Translating it yields CASSESGLGETQYF. The gene calls are TRBV10-2 and TRBJ2-5; unclear D gene. Trimming removed 2 bases from V and 4 bases from J, with 11 bases in between. Germline CDR1 is WSHSY and CDR2 is SAAADI. The CDR3 is made up of 14 amino acids.

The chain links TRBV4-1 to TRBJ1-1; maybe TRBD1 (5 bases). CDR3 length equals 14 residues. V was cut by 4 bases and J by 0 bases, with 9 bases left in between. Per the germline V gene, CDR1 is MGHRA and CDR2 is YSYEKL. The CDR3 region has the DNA TGCGCCAGCAGCCCTAGGGGATTGAACACTGAAGCTTTCTTT. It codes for CASSPRGLNTEAFF.

CDR3 protein: CASSYAAHRDLYEQYF. Here the CDR3 DNA reads TGTGCCAGCAGTTACGCCGCCCACAGGGACCTCTACGAGCAGTACTTC. V is TRBV6-6 and J is TRBJ2-7, with D perhaps TRBD1 (6 bases). Germline V gene lookup returns CDR1 MNHNY and CDR2 SVGAGI (reference sequence). The CDR3 is made up of 16 amino acids. The germline V and J ends were trimmed by 2 bases and 3 bases, with 17 bases remaining between them.

The CDR3 spells CASSLGTGGNQPQHF. For the CDR3, the DNA is TGCGCCAGCAGCTTGGGAACAGGGGGAAATCAGCCCCAGCATTTT. The rearrangement uses TRBV5-1 and TRBJ1-5; the match to TRBD1 covers 8 bases. The germline V gene encodes CDR1 SGHRS and CDR2 YFSETQ. J lost 4 bases, V lost 0 bases, and 3 bases had no gene match. This CDR3 region has 15 residues.

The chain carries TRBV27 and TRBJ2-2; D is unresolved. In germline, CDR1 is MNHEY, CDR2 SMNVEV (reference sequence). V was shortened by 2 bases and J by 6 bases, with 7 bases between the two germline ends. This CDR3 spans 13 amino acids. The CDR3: CASSLLDSGELFF. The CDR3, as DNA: TGTGCCAGCAGTTTACTCGATTCCGGGGAGCTGTTTTTT.

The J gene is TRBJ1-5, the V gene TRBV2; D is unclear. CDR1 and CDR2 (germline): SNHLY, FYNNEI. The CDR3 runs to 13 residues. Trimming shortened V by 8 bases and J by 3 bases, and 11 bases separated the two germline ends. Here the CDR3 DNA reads TGTGCCAGCCAAGGGCCTGACAATCAGCCCCAGCATTTT. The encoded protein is CASQGPDNQPQHF.

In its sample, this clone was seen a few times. The DNA of the CDR3 is TGTGCCAGCAGCTCAAGGGGGACAGGGAATCCCGAGCAGTACTTC. It encodes CASSSRGTGNPEQYF. The V gene is TRBV7-9, the J gene TRBJ2-7; 9 bases match TRBD1. The CDR3 consists of 15 residues. Per the germline V gene, CDR1 is SEHNR and CDR2 is FQNEAQ (reference sequence). V shed 4 bases and J 6 bases; nucleotides not matched to a gene: 10.

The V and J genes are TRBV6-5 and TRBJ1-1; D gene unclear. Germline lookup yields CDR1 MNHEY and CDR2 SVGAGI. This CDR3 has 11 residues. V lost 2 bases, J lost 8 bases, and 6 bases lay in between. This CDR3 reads CASSYGVEAFF. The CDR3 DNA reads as TGTGCCAGCAGTTACGGCGTCGAAGCTTTCTTT.

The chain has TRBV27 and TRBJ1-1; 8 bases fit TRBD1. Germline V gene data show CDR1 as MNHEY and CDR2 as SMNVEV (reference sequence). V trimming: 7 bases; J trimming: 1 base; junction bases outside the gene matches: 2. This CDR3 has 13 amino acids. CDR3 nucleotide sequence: TGTGCCAGCACAGGGGGCTGGAACACTGAAGCTTTCTTT. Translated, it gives CASTGGWNTEAFF.